Each of the 22 T cell receptor beta chains below was sequenced from the same sample in a study of OX40 agonist ivuxolimab in advanced cancers. Profiling relied on immunoSEQ multiplex PCR, and the TCRdb table lists in-frame clones only, not all of them. Altogether tens of thousands of clones are present, 60% to 80% being singletons, with the ten largest covering 2%. Sequencing was performed on CD4+ or CD8+ T cells sorted from blood, taken in a trial of the OX40 agonist ivuxolimab. The receptor source for this set is an adult with an advanced solid tumor such as melanoma, head and neck, liver or kidney cancer.

The V gene is TRBV28, the J gene TRBJ1-1, with D hard to call. V was clipped by 3 bases and J by 1 base, with 9 bases between them. CDR1 MDHEN and CDR2 SYDVKM come from the germline V gene. The CDR3 sequence is 14 residues long. CDR3 in amino acids: CASSFQGGNTEAFF. The CDR3 DNA follows: TGTGCCAGCAGTTTTCAAGGAGGGAACACTGAAGCTTTCTTT.

The rearrangement links TRBV5-6 to TRBJ2-7, with TRBD2 matching 11 bases. Germline values: CDR1 SGHDT, CDR2 YYEEEE. With V trimmed by 4 bases and J by 7 bases, 10 bases remained unmatched. The CDR3 runs to 15 residues. The CDR3 reads CASSDRLAGSGEQYF. The CDR3 nucleotides read TGTGCCAGCAGCGATAGACTAGCGGGGAGTGGGGAGCAGTACTTC.

The genes are TRBV19 and TRBJ1-2; D gene ambiguous. From germline, CDR1 is LNHDA and CDR2 SQIVND (reference sequence). V was pared by 3 bases and J by 3 bases, with 17 bases between. This CDR3 region has 16 residues. DNA for the CDR3: TGTGCCAGTAGTATTGGTTATGAAGAACAGTACTATGGCTACACCTTC. Translation gives CASSIGYEEQYYGYTF.

This clone was seen more than once but under ten times. The chain couples TRBV2 to TRBJ1-6; D gene unclear. V was trimmed by 7 bases and J by 4 bases, leaving 8 bases between them. CDR1 is SNHLY, CDR2 FYNNEI, per germline. This CDR3 is built from 13 residues. DNA of the CDR3: TGTGCCAGCAACACAGAATATAATTCACCCCTCCACTTT. Translated: CASNTEYNSPLHF.

The chain employs TRBV10-3 and TRBJ1-1; D is unclear. Trimming stripped 4 bases from V and 1 base from J, with 7 bases between. CDR3 size: 13 residues. CDR1 ENHRY and CDR2 SYGVKD come from the germline V gene. Here the CDR3 reads CAISGRRNTEAFF. CDR3 nucleotide sequence: TGTGCCATCAGTGGGAGGAGGAACACTGAAGCTTTCTTT.

The chain joins TRBV6-1 to TRBJ1-5; 7 positions match TRBD1. Germline V CDR1 and CDR2: MNHNS, SASEGT. After removal of 5 bases from V and 5 bases from J, the junction contained 3 bases not matched to a gene. This CDR3 region has 13 residues. The CDR3: CASSPDRDQPQHF. Written as DNA, the CDR3 is TGTGCCAGCAGTCCCGACAGGGATCAGCCCCAGCATTTT.

CDR3 in DNA: TGTGCCAGCAGCTTGAACCCGAACACTGAAGCTTTCTTT. It codes for CASSLNPNTEAFF. The V call is TRBV5-6, the J call TRBJ1-1; no clear D. The CDR3 totals 13 residues. Trimming took 1 base from V and 1 from J, leaving 5 bases between them. Germline V gives CDR1 SGHDT, CDR2 YYEEEE.

This clone was detected a few times. V usage is TRBV6-1 and J usage is TRBJ1-5; no reliable D call. CDR1 is MNHNS, CDR2 SASEGT, per germline. The V and J ends lost 7 bases and 0 bases respectively, with 7 bases between them. The CDR3 consists of 13 residues. This chain's CDR3 is CASKPYSNQPQHF. Written as DNA, the CDR3 is TGTGCCAGCAAACCCTATAGCAATCAGCCCCAGCATTTT.

The chain links TRBV7-6 to TRBJ1-2; D gene uncertain. The germline V gene has CDR1 SGHVS and CDR2 FNYEAQ. The CDR3 runs to 11 residues. The germline V and J ends were trimmed by 3 bases and 2 bases, with 1 base remaining between them. In DNA form, the CDR3 reads TGTGCCAGCAGCTTGAACTATGGCTACACCTTC. Translating gives CASSLNYGYTF.

The chain uses TRBV11-2 and TRBJ1-2, with 9 bases lining up with TRBD1. The germline V gene encodes CDR1 SGHAT and CDR2 FQNNGV. This CDR3 is 13 amino acids long. With V trimmed by 6 bases and J by 6 bases, 5 bases remained unmatched. The CDR3 bases are TGTGCCAGCAGATATACAGGGGGCCATGGCTACACCTTC. It is translated as CASRYTGGHGYTF.

CDR3 protein: CASSPPAGYGYTF. DNA for the CDR3: TGTGCCAGCTCACCACCAGCAGGGTATGGCTACACCTTC. V usage is TRBV18 and J usage is TRBJ1-2, with D maybe TRBD1 (5 bases). This CDR3 region has 13 residues. Germline CDR1 is KGHSH and CDR2 is LQKENI. V lost 0 bases and J lost 5, with 7 bases in between.

Points on this clone: At one end, the junction sequence differs from germline, possibly due to a read error. The V call is TRBV18, the J call TRBJ1-3; D remains unclear. CDR1 and CDR2 (germline): KGHSH, LQKENI. The CDR3 has 12 amino acids. The CDR3 DNA is TGTGCCAGCTCACCCCAAGGAACCACCATATATTTT. As protein: CASSPQGTTIYF.

The rearrangement links TRBV19 to TRBJ2-5; D not resolved. CDR3 length: 15 amino acids. Germline assignment: CDR1 LNHDA and CDR2 SQIVND (reference sequence). V was clipped by 4 bases and J by 4 bases, with 16 bases between them. The CDR3 is CASSNPRRAGETQYF. The DNA for the CDR3 is TGTGCCAGTAGTAACCCGAGACGAGCCGGAGAGACCCAGTACTTC.

The genes are TRBV27 and TRBJ1-4, with 11 bases aligning to TRBD1. This CDR3 is built from 15 residues. V lost 0 bases, J lost 6 bases, and 0 bases stayed unmatched. The germline CDR1 and CDR2 sequences are MNHEY and SMNVEV (reference sequence). The CDR3 DNA follows: TGTGCCAGCAGTTTATCGGGACAGGGGGATGAAAAACTGTTTTTT. Encoded protein: CASSLSGQGDEKLFF.

The V call is TRBV2, the J call TRBJ1-1; D call uncertain. Trimming took off 0 bases at V and 4 bases at J, with 18 bases between the two ends. The CDR3 is made up of 17 amino acids. CDR1 SNHLY and CDR2 FYNNEI come from the germline V gene. CDR3 nucleotide sequence: TGTGCCAGCAGTGAAGCGCTTCTAGGGAGAAGGATCACTGAAGCTTTCTTT. Translated: CASSEALLGRRITEAFF.

The CDR3 DNA reads as TGTGCCAGCAGTTACTCGACTAGCGGGAGTCTCGAGCAGTACTTC. Encoded protein: CASSYSTSGSLEQYF. V is TRBV6-5 and J is TRBJ2-7, with TRBD2 matching 12 bases. CDR1 MNHEY and CDR2 SVGAGI come from the germline V gene. Trimming at V came to 0 bases and at J to 6 bases, leaving 3 bases not matched to a gene. The CDR3 covers 15 residues.

This clone was found a few times. This rearrangement joins TRBV7-8 to TRBJ1-1; D ambiguous. CDR1 is SGHVS and CDR2 is FQNEAQ in the germline V gene. This CDR3 has 13 residues. Deletions cut 2 bases from V and 3 bases from J, with 7 bases between. The CDR3 here is CASSLLAHTEAFF. The CDR3 coding sequence is TGTGCCAGCAGCTTATTGGCCCACACTGAAGCTTTCTTT.

This chain joins TRBV5-1 and TRBJ2-1; D call uncertain. CDR1 is SGHRS, CDR2 YFSETQ, per germline. V was shortened by 4 bases and J by 0 bases, with 11 bases between the two germline ends. The CDR3 consists of 15 residues. CDR3 sequence: CASSRELSSYNEQFF. Written as DNA, the CDR3 is TGCGCCAGCAGCCGAGAACTGAGCTCCTACAATGAGCAGTTCTTC.

The chain links TRBV19 to TRBJ2-1; the match to TRBD2 covers 8 bases. Trimming cost V 3 bases and J 8 bases; bases outside gene matches: 9. CDR1 and CDR2 (germline): LNHDA, SQIVND (reference sequence). The CDR3 covers 15 residues. CDR3 nucleotides: TGTGCCAGTAGTATCCTGGCGGGAGGAATCGATGAGCAGTTCTTC. Its protein product is CASSILAGGIDEQFF.

This chain connects TRBV6-5 to TRBJ2-5; D ambiguous. This CDR3 is 11 amino acids long. V lost 7 bases, J lost 2 bases, and 5 bases lay in between. In germline, CDR1 is MNHEY, CDR2 SVGAGI. CDR3 bases: TGTGCCAGCACGTCTCAAGAGACCCAGTACTTC. It specifies CASTSQETQYF.

As for this clone: Mismatch with germline at one junction end may stem from a read error. This chain joins TRBV7-2 and TRBJ2-5; TRBD2 aligns across 7 bases. Germline lookup yields CDR1 SGHTA and CDR2 FQGNSA. The CDR3 loop spans 16 amino acids. The CDR3 reads CANSLDLGTTQETQYF. CDR3 in DNA: TGTGCCAACAGCTTAGATCTTGGGACTACCCAAGAGACCCAGTACTTC.

This chain connects TRBV6-5 to TRBJ2-2; 7 bases map to TRBD2. This CDR3 has 14 amino acids. CDR1 is MNHEY and CDR2 is SVGAGI in the germline V gene. Trimming removed 6 bases from V and 4 bases from J; junction bases left unmatched: 5. The CDR3 sequence is CASSLGGFTGELFF. CDR3 bases: TGTGCCAGCAGCCTGGGGGGGTTCACCGGGGAGCTGTTTTTT.